This TCR beta chain was sequenced in a study of CD8+ T cells in alopecia areata. Study-wide context: A 6-month period off drug followed tofacitinib, which lasted 6 to 18 months.

Overall study findings and caveats: Affected lesional scalp, above all in alopecia totalis/universalis, was more clonal than normal scalp.

Treatment in this sample: oral pan-JAK inhibitor, 5-10 mg twice daily. The CDR3 consists of 14 residues. Germline lookup yields CDR1 SEHNR and CDR2 FQNEAQ (reference sequence). Trimming removed 0 bases from V and 8 bases from J, with 11 bases in between. Once RNA had been extracted, it was reverse transcribed into cDNA to act as the sequencing template. Produced via immunoSEQ multiplex PCR; TCRdb's table is partial and in-frame only. In the table there are roughly 190,000 clones, around 56% of which are singletons. This clone was found a few times. Its cognate antigen is unknown. This chain joins TRBV7-9 and TRBJ2-4; D is possibly TRBD1 (6 bases). The TCR comes from a human donor with alopecia areata. The source was CD4+ T cells sorted from blood, collected at week 4, from a patient treated with tofacitinib. The CDR3, as DNA: TGTGCCAGCAGCTTAGCGTACAGGGCTGACATTCAGTACTTC. Translation gives CASSLAYRADIQYF.